This T cell receptor beta chain stems from a study of T cell responses to AZD1222 COVID-19 vaccine. The CDR3 has 14 amino acids. Trimming took 3 bases from V and 3 from J, leaving 9 bases between them. Germline values: CDR1 LGHDT, CDR2 YNNKEL (reference sequence). Sequencing used immunoSEQ multiplex PCR; TCRdb keeps in-frame clones, though not all of them. The sample holds around 150,000 clones, roughly nine tenths seen once. The source material was peripheral blood, sampled 28 days after the second AZD1222 dose. This TCR derives from an adult who received the AZD1222 COVID-19 vaccine. This chain uses TRBV3-1 (or the pseudogene TRBV3-2) with TRBJ1-5, with D possibly being TRBD1 (5 bases). The CDR3: CASSHRQTNQPQHF. As DNA, the CDR3 is TGTGCCAGCAGCCACCGACAGACCAATCAGCCCCAGCATTTT.